Shown below are 23 T cell receptor beta chains from a single sample sequenced in a study of T cell repertoires in cytomegalovirus infection. No antigens are known for them. TCRdb processed the reads anew with MiXCR; each CDR3 protein has one entry. The sample includes around 770,000 distinct CDR3 sequences, almost 30% of them seen just once. Sequencing was performed on cultured CD8+ T cells from PBMCs, taken from culture after CMV antigen stimulation. The receptors originated from a human donor in good health (CMV status not recorded). Some clones in this sample may be carry-over from other donors' samples.

This clonotype was found a few times. Mismatch with germline at one junction end may stem from a read error. The gene calls are TRBV4-1 and TRBJ2-4; 10 nucleotides line up with TRBD2. CDR1 and CDR2 from the germline V gene are MGHRA and YSYEKL. This CDR3 region has 17 residues. This CDR3 is CASSHDSGGLAKNIQYF. CDR3 sequence (DNA): TGTGCCAGCAGCCATGATAGCGGGGGGCTTGCCAAAAACATTCAGTACTTC.

This clonotype was seen repeatedly, ten times or more. This chain links TRBV7-8 with TRBJ1-5; a weak D match, TRBD1 (6 bases). CDR1 and CDR2 (germline): SGHVS, FQNEAQ. V lost 5 bases to trimming and J lost 1 base, with 18 bases between them. The CDR3 is 17 residues long. The CDR3 sequence is CASSQRGGGGSNQPQHF. Here the CDR3 DNA reads TGTGCCAGCAGCCAAAGAGGGGGAGGTGGAAGCAATCAGCCCCAGCATTTT.

The sample holds a few counts of this clonotype. The gene calls are TRBV24-1 and TRBJ2-2, with TRBD2 matching 9 bases. This CDR3 spans 16 amino acids. J lost 6 bases, V lost 3 bases, and 7 bases had no gene match. Per the germline V gene, CDR1 is KGHDR and CDR2 is SFDVKD. CDR3 DNA sequence: TGTGCCACCAGTGATCCCGGGACTAGCAGGGCCGGGGAGCTGTTTTTT. Translated, it gives CATSDPGTSRAGELFF.

This clonotype has only a few counts. This chain joins TRBV7-9 and TRBJ2-7; 9 nucleotides line up with TRBD1. Losses at the gene ends were 1 base for V and 3 bases for J; bases not matched to a gene: 7. This CDR3 is 16 amino acids long. Looked up from germline, CDR1 is SEHNR and CDR2 is FQNEAQ (reference sequence). CDR3 coding DNA: TGTGCCAGCAGCTTAGTATACCGGGACAGGGACTACGAGCAGTACGTC. Its protein product is CASSLVYRDRDYEQYV.

There are a few counts of this clonotype. This rearrangement joins TRBV2 to TRBJ2-1; 8 nucleotides line up with TRBD2. Germline assignment: CDR1 SNHLY and CDR2 FYNNEI. The V and J ends lost 1 base and 1 base, in that order; junction bases with no gene match: 6. This CDR3 comprises 17 residues. For the CDR3, the DNA is TGTGCCAGCAGTGAAGAGGGGCGGGGGGTATCCTACAATGAGCAGTTCTTC. It specifies CASSEEGRGVSYNEQFF.

In this sample, this clonotype turned up many times. The CDR3 sequence is CASSLPGDGETQYF. CDR3 sequence (DNA): TGTGCCAGCAGCTTACCGGGGGATGGGGAGACCCAGTACTTC. The rearrangement joins TRBV7-9 to TRBJ2-5; D perhaps matches TRBD2 (6 bases). The CDR3 covers 14 residues. V lost 2 bases and J lost 5, with 12 bases in between. Germline CDR1 is SEHNR and CDR2 is FQNEAQ (reference sequence). The full variable domain, in which reference TRBV7-9 and TRBJ2-5 provide the parts outside the CDR3, is DTGVSQNPRHKITKRGQNVTFRCDPISEHNRLYWYRQTLGQGPEFLTYFQNEAQLEKSRLLSDRFSAERPKGSFSTLEIQRTEQGDSAMYLCASSLPGDGETQYFGPGTRLLVL.

This clonotype was seen a handful of times. The J gene is TRBJ2-3, the V gene TRBV28, with D perhaps TRBD1 (6 bases). Germline assignment: CDR1 MDHEN and CDR2 SYDVKM. The CDR3 has 16 residues. Trimming took off 0 bases at V and 2 bases at J, with 12 bases between the two ends. The CDR3 DNA reads TGTGCCAGCAGTTTATGGCAGGGGCGGGTCACAGATACGCAGTATTTT. Its protein is CASSLWQGRVTDTQYF.

This clonotype was recorded many times. The CDR3 loop is CASSLSSEGVAWDTEAFF. CDR3 in DNA: TGTGCCAGCAGCTTAAGTTCTGAGGGTGTGGCGTGGGACACTGAAGCTTTCTTT. The rearrangement uses TRBV7-6 and TRBJ1-1; no definite D call. V lost 2 bases and J 3 bases, leaving 22 bases between the germline ends. Germline V gene data show CDR1 as SGHVS and CDR2 as FNYEAQ. This CDR3 is built from 18 residues.

CDR3 DNA sequence: TGTGCCAGCAGCGCGTACGTTGGGCAGCCCCAGCATTTT. Translating gives CASSAYVGQPQHF. The chain couples TRBV7-3 to TRBJ1-5; D not resolved. CDR3 length equals 13 residues. CDR1 and CDR2 from the germline V gene are SGHTA and FQGTGA. Trimming took off 5 bases at V and 7 bases at J, with 12 bases between the two ends.

V is TRBV27 and J is TRBJ1-2; 8 bases are shared with TRBD1. The CDR3 runs to 17 residues. Germline values: CDR1 MNHEY, CDR2 SMNVEV (reference sequence). Germline trimming cut 2 bases from V and 3 bases from J; bases unmatched to any gene: 11. CDR3 sequence (DNA): TGTGCCAGCAGTTTAATCGGGACAGGCCAATGGGACTATGGCTACACCTTC. Its translation is CASSLIGTGQWDYGYTF.

This clonotype was seen ten or more times. The chain combines TRBV12-3 or TRBV12-4 with TRBJ2-3; D remains unclear. CDR3 length: 17 amino acids. The V end lost 3 bases, the J end lost 1 base, and 17 bases lay between the germline ends. The CDR3 loop reads CASSFRTELSRTDTQYF. Here the CDR3 DNA reads TGTGCCAGCAGTTTCCGCACCGAACTTAGTCGCACAGATACGCAGTATTTT.

The rearrangement uses TRBV6-5 and TRBJ2-1, with 7 bases aligning to TRBD2. The CDR3 has 18 amino acids. Per the germline V gene, CDR1 is MNHEY and CDR2 is SVGAGI. Unmatched junction bases numbered 11, after V lost 0 bases and J lost 3 bases. The CDR3 sequence: CASSYSPFAGVNYNEQFF. The CDR3 bases are TGTGCCAGCAGTTACTCGCCCTTTGCGGGGGTCAACTACAATGAGCAGTTCTTC.

This chain joins TRBV12-3 or TRBV12-4 and TRBJ2-6; 9 positions match TRBD1. The trim removed 6 bases at V and 4 bases at J, leaving 7 bases unmatched. The CDR3 totals 16 residues. The CDR3 DNA is TGTGCCAGCAGGGGGACAGGGCGGCAAGGGGCCAACGTCCTGACTTTC. This sequence encodes CASRGTGRQGANVLTF.

The chain has TRBV20-1 and TRBJ2-5; 12 positions agree with TRBD2. The germline gives CDR1 DFQATT, CDR2 SNEGSKA (reference sequence). CDR3 length: 18 residues. The junction had 21 bases not matched to a gene; V was cut back by 0 bases and J by 13 bases. CDR3 coding DNA: TGCAGTGCTAGAGAAATGGGACTAGCGGGCGGCGATTTACTACCTGGGTACTTC. It encodes CSAREMGLAGGDLLPGYF.

This clonotype was seen a handful of times. The V call is TRBV7-9, the J call TRBJ1-2; 8 bases are a match to TRBD1. J lost 6 bases, V lost 3 bases, and 9 bases had no gene match. Germline V gene data show CDR1 as SEHNR and CDR2 as FQNEAQ (reference sequence). The CDR3 has 15 residues. The CDR3 spells CASSFPGQGRHGYTF. As DNA, the CDR3 is TGTGCCAGCAGCTTCCCCGGACAGGGAAGGCATGGCTACACCTTC.

The chain joins TRBV27 to TRBJ2-7; 7 bases fit TRBD1. Germline values: CDR1 MNHEY, CDR2 SMNVEV (reference sequence). CDR3 length: 12 amino acids. With V trimmed by 8 bases and J by 7 bases, 8 bases remained unmatched. The CDR3 protein is CASGGTATEQYV. The CDR3 DNA reads as TGTGCCAGCGGTGGGACAGCTACTGAGCAGTACGTC.

This clonotype was recorded many times. The rearrangement uses TRBV7-6 and TRBJ1-1, with TRBD1 as a possible D gene (5 bases). Per the germline V gene, CDR1 is SGHVS and CDR2 is FNYEAQ. CDR3 length equals 14 residues. V dropped 5 bases and J dropped 4 bases, with 14 bases sitting between them. The CDR3 nucleotides read TGTGCCAGCAGCCCAGGGAGTGGGCGCACTGAAGCTTTCTTT. Translating it yields CASSPGSGRTEAFF.

This clonotype was detected a few times. This chain links TRBV6-1 with TRBJ1-6; D perhaps matches TRBD1 (5 bases). Germline CDR1 is MNHNS and CDR2 is SASEGT. This CDR3 has 19 residues. The V end lost 0 bases, the J end lost 7 bases, and 22 bases lay between the germline ends. The CDR3 protein is CASSEAPQEAGIFNSPLHF. CDR3 DNA sequence: TGTGCCAGCAGTGAAGCACCCCAGGAGGCAGGGATATTCAATTCACCCCTCCACTTT.

This clonotype has just a few counts. The chain links TRBV6-1 to TRBJ2-1; D gene uncertain. Germline V gene data show CDR1 as MNHNS and CDR2 as SASEGT. This CDR3 is 13 amino acids long. V was pared by 6 bases and J by 10 bases, with 16 bases between. For the CDR3, the DNA is TGTGCCAGCAGGGGCCCTGGGGTCCGGGAGCAGTTCTTC. It yields the protein CASRGPGVREQFF.

Only a few counts were recorded for this clonotype. J is TRBJ1-2 and V is TRBV2; 7 bases agree with TRBD1. Germline CDR1 reads SNHLY; CDR2 reads FYNNEI. V dropped 4 bases and J dropped 5; count of bases not matched to a gene: 10. The CDR3 sequence is 15 residues long. The CDR3 DNA reads TGTGCCAGCAGTGTCGCGCAGGGGGAAGGATATGGCTACACCTTC. Translating it yields CASSVAQGEGYGYTF.

The rearrangement joins TRBV29-1 to TRBJ1-2; D remains ambiguous. V shed 4 bases and J shed 0 bases, with 9 bases lying between them. Germline V lookup: CDR1 SQVTM, CDR2 ANQGSEA. The CDR3 is made up of 13 amino acids. CDR3 in amino acids: CSVGGDSNYGYTF. CDR3 in DNA: TGCAGCGTTGGCGGGGATTCTAACTATGGCTACACCTTC.

V gene TRBV12-3 or TRBV12-4 combines with J gene TRBJ2-1, with D hard to call. Trimming stripped 1 base from V and 5 bases from J, with 6 bases between. This CDR3 is built from 13 residues. For the CDR3, the DNA is TGTGCCAGCAGTTTAGGAGACAACAATGAGCAGTTCTTC. Amino acids: CASSLGDNNEQFF.

On this clonotype: The junction departs from the called germline gene at one end, perhaps through a read error. This chain uses TRBV6-6 with TRBJ2-7; D ambiguous. CDR3 length: 16 amino acids. Germline V CDR1 and CDR2: MNHNY, SVGAGI (reference sequence). The CDR3 DNA follows: TGTGCCAGCAGGTACTCTACCTTCGATCCTGTTTACGAGCAGTACTTC. Translating it yields CASRYSTFDPVYEQYF.